This T cell receptor beta chain was sequenced for a study of cytomegalovirus exposure and HLA in healthy donors. In the study overall: Membership in the Caucasian-associated ancestry cluster was found for 65% to 85% of roughly 400 genotyped donors.

CDR3 length: 16 amino acids. V was clipped by 6 bases and J by 6 bases, with 24 bases between them. Germline V CDR1 and CDR2: SGHNT, YYREEE (reference sequence). A multiplex PCR was run with 60 Vbeta primers and 13 Jbeta primers. Original handling: Later reanalysis found about 80 million unique TCR beta chains, approximately 11 million of them shared. Assay: immunoSEQ multiplex PCR; the TCRdb copy retains only in-frame clones and omits some. V and J calls and clone size come straight from that table; D and trimming were deduced from the DNA. The sample records about 200,000 clones, 75% to 85% being singletons. Notes on this clone: What it binds is not known.

General study results and limits: In vitro confirmation showed a few CMV-associated chains to be CMV antigen specific.

This chain uses TRBV5-4 with TRBJ1-2; no clear D gene. The sequence derives from a woman between 40 and 50 years old in good health and CMV-seronegative. The sequencing input was PBMCs. The CDR3 DNA reads TGTGCCAGCACCACTCCCACCTCATCAGGATATCATGGCTACACCTTC. Its translation is CASTTPTSSGYHGYTF.